The entry below gives a single TCR beta chain sequence along with its context. What it binds is unknown. Autoimmune disease history or systemic immunosuppression barred patients. Some clones are missing from TCRdb's copy, which holds only in-frame ones; the method was immunoSEQ multiplex PCR. The sample consists of 35,000 to 45,000 clones, 85% to 90% of them appearing once. This sample stems from a study of OX40 agonist ivuxolimab in advanced cancers. Study summary: Three patients responded partially, comprising one with hepatocellular carcinoma and two with cutaneous melanoma. Study results and caveats: Low normalized T-cell clonal expansion also characterized some of the nonresponders. Among T cells, CD8+ cells averaged more expanded clones than CD4+ cells.

The clonotype was recovered from an adult with an advanced solid tumor such as melanoma, head and neck, liver or kidney cancer. The source was CD4+ or CD8+ T cells sorted from blood, collected in a trial of the OX40 agonist ivuxolimab.

CDR3: CASSYSMATGELFF. CDR3 coding DNA: TGTGCCAGCAGTTACTCGATGGCCACCGGGGAGCTGTTTTTT. This chain links TRBV6-5 with TRBJ2-2; no reliable D call. Germline CDR1 and CDR2: MNHEY and SVGAGI. This CDR3 has 14 amino acids. V lost 0 bases and J 4 bases, leaving 6 bases between the germline ends.